These T cell receptor beta chains were read from a single sample in a study of siplizumab effects on memory and regulatory T cells. Generated by immunoSEQ multiplex PCR, the TCRdb table keeps only in-frame clones and is missing some. This table has over 60,000 clones, less than 95% appearing once. The sample comprised CD8+ T cells sorted from blood. The receptors here all came from a human donor in good health. Each CDR3 is given with its conserved first and last residue. Fields, in order: CDR3 protein, CDR3 DNA, J gene, CDR3 length, D gene, clone size, V gene. D genes are given only for firm matches. Clone size is given for some rows only: seen once, a few or many times, or a class if the clone is expanded.

CDR3: CASSDGQETQYF
DNA: TGCGCCAGCAGTGATGGCCAAGAGACCCAGTACTTC
J: TRBJ2-5
length: 12
D: NA
size: NA
V: TRBV10-2

CDR3: CASSLGFVPEQFF
DNA: TGTGCCAGCAGCTTAGGATTCGTCCCTGAGCAGTTCTTC
J: TRBJ2-1
length: 13
D: NA
size: NA
V: TRBV7-9

CDR3: CASSSTGGSSYNSPLHF
DNA: TGCGCCAGCAGCTCGACAGGGGGAAGCTCCTATAATTCACCCCTCCACTTT
J: TRBJ1-6
length: 17
D: TRBD1
size: NA
V: TRBV5-1

CDR3: CASSLGEGAYEQYF
DNA: TGTGCCAGCAGCTTGGGGGAAGGAGCCTACGAGCAGTACTTC
J: TRBJ2-7
length: 14
D: NA
size: NA
V: TRBV5-6

CDR3: CASSYTDGNTEAFF
DNA: TGTGCCAGCAGTTACACTGACGGGAACACTGAAGCTTTCTTT
J: TRBJ1-1
length: 14
D: NA
size: NA
V: TRBV6-5

CDR3: CASSFTSGGRNEQFF
DNA: TGTGCCAGCAGCTTCACTAGCGGGGGGCGGAATGAGCAGTTCTTC
J: TRBJ2-1
length: 15
D: TRBD2
size: NA
V: TRBV7-9

CDR3: CASSPLDGLRYGYTF
DNA: TGTGCCAGCAGTCCCCTAGACGGGCTTCGCTATGGCTACACCTTC
J: TRBJ1-2
length: 15
D: NA
size: NA
V: TRBV27

CDR3: CASSNQGTSYEQYF
DNA: TGTGCCAGTTCCAACCAGGGGACATCCTACGAGCAGTACTTC
J: TRBJ2-7
length: 14
D: NA
size: NA
V: TRBV19

CDR3: CARPTEAFF
DNA: TGCGCCCGCCCCACTGAAGCTTTCTTT
J: TRBJ1-1
length: 9
D: NA
size: NA
V: TRBV4-1

CDR3: CSVEDQGGAEKLFF
DNA: TGCAGCGTTGAAGATCAGGGCGGGGCTGAAAAACTGTTTTTT
J: TRBJ1-4
length: 14
D: NA
size: NA
V: TRBV29-1

CDR3: CASGQGTISNQPQHF
DNA: TGTGCCAGCGGACAGGGTACTATTAGCAATCAGCCCCAGCATTTT
J: TRBJ1-5
length: 15
D: TRBD1
size: NA
V: TRBV2

CDR3: CASSQRIGNTEAFF
DNA: TGCGCCAGCAGCCAAAGGATTGGGAACACTGAAGCTTTCTTT
J: TRBJ1-1
length: 14
D: NA
size: NA
V: TRBV4-1

CDR3: CASFGTSGTHNEQFF
DNA: TGTGCCAGCTTTGGGACTAGCGGGACCCACAATGAGCAGTTCTTC
J: TRBJ2-1
length: 15
D: TRBD2
size: NA
V: TRBV6-5

CDR3: CASSPDRGGSQYSNQPQHF
DNA: TGTGCCAGCAGCCCCGACAGGGGTGGGAGCCAATATAGCAATCAGCCCCAGCATTTT
J: TRBJ1-5
length: 19
D: TRBD1
size: once
V: TRBV7-9

CDR3: CASSDGPGAHYGYTF
DNA: TGTGCCAGCAGTGATGGGCCAGGGGCACACTATGGCTACACCTTC
J: TRBJ1-2
length: 15
D: NA
size: NA
V: TRBV25-1

CDR3: CASSPGQGDYGYTF
DNA: TGCGCCAGCAGCCCGGGACAGGGGGACTATGGCTACACCTTC
J: TRBJ1-2
length: 14
D: TRBD1
size: NA
V: TRBV5-1

CDR3: CASSEAAFPYEQYF
DNA: TGTGCCAGCAGTGAGGCGGCCTTCCCCTACGAGCAGTACTTC
J: TRBJ2-7
length: 14
D: NA
size: NA
V: TRBV2

CDR3: CATENSRTEAFF
DNA: TGTGCCACCGAGAATTCCCGGACCGAAGCTTTCTTT
J: TRBJ1-1
length: 12
D: NA
size: NA
V: TRBV5-4

CDR3: CASSYSGTGVGELFF
DNA: TGTGCCAGCAGTTACTCAGGGACAGGGGTCGGGGAGCTGTTTTTT
J: TRBJ2-2
length: 15
D: TRBD1
size: NA
V: TRBV6-6

CDR3: CASSIATGKSYEQYF
DNA: TGTGCCAGTAGTATCGCGACGGGTAAATCCTACGAGCAGTACTTC
J: TRBJ2-7
length: 15
D: NA
size: NA
V: TRBV19

CDR3: CASSESPGQQETQYF
DNA: TGTGCCAGCAGTGAAAGTCCGGGACAGCAAGAGACCCAGTACTTC
J: TRBJ2-5
length: 15
D: TRBD1
size: NA
V: TRBV2

CDR3: CASSSGQGAVAGVFF
DNA: TGTGCCAGCAGCTCAGGACAGGGGGCGGTCGCCGGGGTGTTTTTT
J: TRBJ1-4
length: 15
D: TRBD1
size: NA
V: TRBV7-9

CDR3: CASSLELQETQYF
DNA: TGTGCCAGCAGCTTAGAACTGCAAGAGACCCAGTACTTC
J: TRBJ2-5
length: 13
D: NA
size: NA
V: TRBV7-9

CDR3: CASSLVGRGTEAFF
DNA: TGTGCCAGCAGCTTGGTGGGCCGGGGGACTGAAGCTTTCTTT
J: TRBJ1-1
length: 14
D: NA
size: few
V: TRBV5-6

CDR3: CASRKPRVIPTSYEQYF
DNA: TGCGCCAGCAGAAAGCCCAGGGTCATCCCCACATCCTACGAGCAGTACTTC
J: TRBJ2-7
length: 17
D: NA
size: NA
V: TRBV23-1

CDR3: CASSSWVGENGYTF
DNA: TGTGCCAGCAGCTCCTGGGTGGGGGAAAATGGCTACACCTTC
J: TRBJ1-2
length: 14
D: NA
size: NA
V: TRBV6-5

CDR3: CASSDGPAGESSEQYF
DNA: TGTGCCAGCAGTGACGGGCCCGCGGGGGAATCGAGCGAGCAGTACTTC
J: TRBJ2-7
length: 16
D: TRBD2
size: NA
V: TRBV2

CDR3: CASSLGLMGRGYTF
DNA: TGTGCCAGCAGCTTAGGTTTAATGGGTCGCGGCTACACCTTC
J: TRBJ1-2
length: 14
D: NA
size: NA
V: TRBV7-2

CDR3: CASSVDRGTSGISTDTQYF
DNA: TGTGCCAGCAGTGTGGACAGGGGGACTAGCGGGATTTCCACAGATACGCAGTATTTT
J: TRBJ2-3
length: 19
D: TRBD2
size: NA
V: TRBV2

CDR3: CASSRQDRDTDTQYF
DNA: TGCGCCAGCAGCCGACAGGACAGGGACACAGATACGCAGTATTTT
J: TRBJ2-3
length: 15
D: TRBD1
size: once
V: TRBV4-1

CDR3: CASSYHGNAEQFF
DNA: TGTGCCAGCAGTTACCACGGGAACGCGGAGCAGTTCTTC
J: TRBJ2-1
length: 13
D: NA
size: once
V: TRBV6-5

CDR3: CASSTTSGVPYNEQFF
DNA: TGTGCCAGCTCAACGACTAGCGGAGTCCCCTACAATGAGCAGTTCTTC
J: TRBJ2-1
length: 16
D: TRBD2
size: NA
V: TRBV18

CDR3: CASSLAILSKNIQYF
DNA: TGTGCCAGCAGCTTAGCTATCCTCTCCAAAAACATTCAGTACTTC
J: TRBJ2-4
length: 15
D: NA
size: NA
V: TRBV7-9

CDR3: CASSLSLGASNYGYTF
DNA: TGTGCCAGCAGTTTATCGTTGGGGGCCTCTAACTATGGCTACACCTTC
J: TRBJ1-2
length: 16
D: NA
size: NA
V: TRBV27

CDR3: CASSLGLGVVHRTDTQYF
DNA: TGTGCCAGCAGCTTAGGCCTCGGGGTTGTTCACCGCACAGATACGCAGTATTTT
J: TRBJ2-3
length: 18
D: NA
size: NA
V: TRBV13

CDR3: CASSDRDENYEQYF
DNA: TGTGCCAGCAGTGACCGGGACGAGAACTACGAGCAGTACTTC
J: TRBJ2-7
length: 14
D: NA
size: NA
V: TRBV6-5